This paragraph covers one T cell receptor beta chain sequence. The target antigen is unknown. The CDR3 has 15 amino acids. Trimming removed 6 bases from V and 3 bases from J; junction bases left unmatched: 5. Germline CDR1 MRHNA, CDR2 SNTAGT. The sample belongs to a study of shared clonotypes between healthy human individuals. Findings of the study overall: A handful of donors shared about 4.5% of their naive CD4 clonotypes.

Division of CD4+ cells produced a CD45RA+ naive subset and a CD45RA-negative memory subset. Sorted-subset replicate PCR reactions were performed with approximately 180 ng DNA, corresponding to tens of thousands of T cell genomes. Per the authors' pipeline: As immunoSEQ supplied junction-only sequences (without quality scores), filtering differed. The data were produced by immunoSEQ multiplex PCR, yet TCRdb's version contains in-frame clones alone and is incomplete. D and trimming were read from the DNA, whereas the V and J calls and clone size are those reported in that table. The profile covers over 850,000 clones, with around 78% appearing a single time and about 0.52% taken by the ten largest.

The sample comprised memory CD4+ T cells from PBMCs. Stated subset: CD45RA-negative fraction. V gene TRBV6-4 combines with J gene TRBJ2-5, with 12 bases matching TRBD2. The sequence came from a man younger than 30 in good health. Some clones in this sample may be carry-over from other donors' samples. The CDR3 bases are TGTGCCAGCAGGACTAGCGGGAGAGGGAAAGAGACCCAGTACTTC. Translated: CASRTSGRGKETQYF.